The source of this T cell receptor beta chain is a study of T cells after yellow fever vaccination (dated by TCRdb to the late 2010s). Background on the whole study: Libraries from fractions with low cell numbers were prepared with the SMART-Seq v4 Ultra Low Input RNA kit. To track T-cell clones before and after primary and booster YFV17D yellow fever vaccination, bulk TCR alpha and beta repertoires were sequenced longitudinally. Two healthy male donors, one aged 18 to 30 and one aged 30 to 39 years, were included in the cohort. Blood was drawn at multiple timepoints before and after primary and secondary immunization, with bulk PBMC replicates and cell subsets isolated.

Turning to this clonotype: Its antigen specificity is not known. No quality values exist for individual bases; no much larger clone is one base distant.

The treatment or condition tag for this specimen amounts to: live attenuated yellow fever vaccine strain. At each blood-draw timepoint, two biological replicates of bulk PBMCs were obtained. A standard Ficoll-Paque protocol was used to isolate PBMCs from peripheral blood. TriZol was used to extract RNA from bulk PBMCs, CD4 and CD8 fractions, and dextramer-positive and dextramer-negative fractions. The CDR3 goes from the cysteine to the phenylalanine over 15 residues. Kept here is only the CDR3 DNA, which spans 45 bases and is read in frame from base 1. The germline V gene gives CDR1 as SGHAT and CDR2 as FQNNGV. Here V drops 3 bases and J drops 3 bases, and the junction holds 7 bases not matched to any gene. These reads were obtained on an Illumina NovaSeq 6000. TCR cDNA was synthesized by 5'RACE template switching, which introduced a universal primer site and unique molecular identifiers. cDNA synthesis was primed from both the TCR alpha and TCR beta constant segments. Library amplification used two PCR steps, and the second PCR step added sample barcodes and sequencing adapters. Sequencing of the libraries was done on either Illumina HiSeq 2500 (2x100 bp) or NovaSeq (2x150 bp). The original pipeline was this. MIGEC was used to demultiplex reads and collapse the reads into UMI consensus sequences, and MiXCR was used for V(D)J alignment. Using edgeR on replicate PBMC samples, clonotypes were called vaccine-responding if FDR was below 0.01 and the log2 fold change was above 5 up to day 15. CD4 or CD8 identity was assigned to each bulk clonotype according to whether the clonotype was present at higher abundance in the sequenced CD4 repertoire or the sequenced CD8 repertoire. TCRdb itself trimmed the public reads at Q25 with fastp, ran MiXCR and retained productive beta chains. Rows are unified per CDR3 protein, each entry keeping the most common DNA and genes. TCRdb's processing, not the study's, gives the V and J calls here. This sample gives some 400,000 distinct CDR3 sequences in total; roughly a sixth of them show up just once. The top ten hold 15% to 20% of the sample.

The paper as a whole reports these results and caveats: Computational filtering was required because FACS-sorted repertoires could contain abundant contaminating clonotypes from the bulk population. Compared with the primary T-cell response, the secondary T-cell response was weaker but faster, peaking on day 5 rather than day 15. A small fraction of clonotypes showed up in both the CD4 and CD8 compartments, probably as a result of convergent recombination. Most clones expanded after primary vaccination were re-detected after the booster (almost 98% of CD4 and roughly 87% of CD8), suggesting broad memory maintenance. Because the study included only a couple of donors, the extent to which the findings can be generalized is limited.

The material sequenced was PBMCs, taken before the yellow fever booster vaccination. The rearrangement joined TRBV11-2 to TRBJ2-5; 7 bases in the middle match TRBD2. This sequence was found in a man between 18 and 35 years old who received the YFV17D yellow fever vaccine. At the DNA level, the sequence is TGTGCCAGCAGCTTTCGACTAGCAGAGGAAGAGACCCAGTACTTC. This codes for CASSFRLAEEETQYF.